This T cell receptor (beta chain) was obtained from a study of blood T cell repertoires in COVID-19 (TCRdb year 2020). Describing the broader study: Samples from collaborators originated in the United States, Italy and Spain and spanned both the acute and convalescent phases of COVID-19. Samples came from the ongoing ImmuneRACE study (first 160 participants) plus 1,254 subjects from 6 global collaborators. A freely available public database, intended as a resource for researchers studying the immune response to SARS-CoV-2, is where the repertoires were released. A de-identified subject ID, COVID-19 status, age in years and sex were almost always included in the sample metadata. The prospective study material was composed of cDNA or gDNA derived from T cells, B-cell-depleted T cells, or PBMCs. The dataset comprised deeply sampled blood TCRbeta repertoires from subjects exposed to, actively infected with, or recovered from COVID-19. HLA class I and class II types, where available, came from metadata supplied by the sample provider rather than from assay-based typing. Here is what the overall study found, with its caveats: The quantity of clinical and demographic metadata differed by source and by participant and was supplied without curation.

TCRbeta CDR3 regions were amplified from genomic DNA by means of the immunoSEQ Assay, a bias-controlled multiplex PCR. On the authors' methods: The number of nucleated cells in each sample was estimated from the amplification of reference gene primers within the assay. To quantify the absolute abundance of each unique TCRbeta CDR3 rearrangement, sequence reads were collapsed and filtered. For each sample, productive Simpson clonality was calculated as the square root of Simpson's diversity index across productive rearrangements. TCRdb's version of the immuneACCESS table is confined to in-frame rearrangements and falls short of the full clone set. An unresolved V gene accounts for under half of the shortfall where checked; the remainder is of unknown origin. D and trimming come from the DNA, and the V and J calls and clone size come from that table. Here the sample has about 440,000 clones; 90% occur a single time. The ten largest clones capture under 0.7% of the sample.

CDR1 MNHEY and CDR2 SMNVEV were looked up in the germline V gene (reference sequence). There are 16 amino acids in the CDR3, from cysteine to phenylalanine inclusive. Just the 48-base CDR3 DNA is kept, in frame starting at base 1. The V and J ends are trimmed by 3 bases and 6 bases, leaving 18 bases between them. Enrolling through a virtual design, the prospective study's participants ranged in age from roughly 18 to 95 years and lived across around 25 United States geographic areas. To assign participants to cohorts, the prospective study relied on clinical history that participants themselves reported in a screening survey and a study questionnaire. Recovered participants in ImmuneRACE Cohort 3 were defined by two consecutive negative NP/OP PCR tests, clearance by a healthcare professional, or resolution of symptoms. In the prospective study, whole blood, serum and a nasopharyngeal or oropharyngeal swab were collected from each participant by mobile phlebotomists. Prospective study participants could optionally give additional blood draws and questionnaires over an approximately two-month period. Blood samples from the prospective study were shipped frozen or at room temperature prior to DNA extraction.

Note on this clone: Its antigen remains unidentified. Base qualities were left out, and no much larger clone turns up one base away.

The receptor comes from a man aged 18-30 years who had recovered from COVID-19. The sequenced sample consisted of PBMCs or T cells enriched from blood (not recorded which). The sequence links TRBV27 to TRBJ2-1; the D gene is perhaps TRBD1, from 5 matching bases. The CDR3 amino acid sequence is: CASSFGVGLSSNEQFF. Read as DNA, the sequence is TGTGCCAGCAGTTTCGGAGTGGGGCTGAGCTCCAATGAGCAGTTCTTC.